This T cell receptor beta chain derives from a study of blood T cell repertoires in COVID-19. Study background: Acute and convalescent COVID-19 specimens originated in the United States, Italy and Spain. The analysed material was cDNA or gDNA that came from T cells, B-cell-depleted T cells, or PBMCs.

Libraries were prepared by immunoSEQ multiplex PCR; TCRdb keeps only in-frame clonotypes and omits some of them. Altogether about 250,000 clones are present, about four fifths being singletons, with the ten largest covering over 7.5%. This clone was seen more than once but under ten times. The CDR3 runs 15 residues. V lost 0 bases, J lost 3 bases, and 12 bases lay in between. Looked up from germline, CDR1 is SGHRS and CDR2 is YFSETQ. Sample: peripheral blood. The TCR comes from a man older than 75 with acute or convalescent COVID-19. This rearrangement joins TRBV5-1 to TRBJ1-2; tentative D call: TRBD1 (6 bases). As DNA, the CDR3 is TGCGCCAGCAGCTTGGTACAGGGTCGCCACTATGGCTACACCTTC. The encoded protein is CASSLVQGRHYGYTF.